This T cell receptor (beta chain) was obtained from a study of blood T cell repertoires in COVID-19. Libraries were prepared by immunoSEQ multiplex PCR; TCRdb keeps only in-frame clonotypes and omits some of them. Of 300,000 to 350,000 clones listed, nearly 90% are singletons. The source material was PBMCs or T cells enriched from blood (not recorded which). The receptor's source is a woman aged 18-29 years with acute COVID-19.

DNA of the CDR3: TGTGCCAGTAGTCCCCGACAGACAGGAGATAGCAATCAGCCCCAGCATTTT. Its protein product is CASSPRQTGDSNQPQHF. The V gene is TRBV19, the J gene TRBJ1-5; D is possibly TRBD1 (6 bases). V dropped 5 bases and J dropped 0 bases, with 17 bases sitting between them. The germline CDR1 and CDR2 sequences are LNHDA and SQIVND (reference sequence). The CDR3 runs to 17 residues.